Sequencing of this T cell receptor (beta chain) was carried out in a study of blood T cell repertoires in COVID-19. Here immunoSEQ multiplex PCR was the method, and the copy in TCRdb shows in-frame clones only, minus some. Of 150,000 to 200,000 clones in the sample, 78% were seen once. Participants were aged about 18 to 100 years, lived in around 22 US areas, and enrolled virtually. Self-reported history from a screening survey and questionnaire set each donor's cohort. V lost 5 bases, J lost 5 bases, and 7 bases stayed unmatched. Germline CDR1 reads MDHEN; CDR2 reads SYDVKM. The CDR3 contains 14 residues.

V and J are TRBV28 and TRBJ2-5; 8 bases are a match to TRBD2. The sequenced sample was PBMCs or T cells enriched from blood (not recorded which). This clonotype originated in a woman aged 45-65 years who had recovered from COVID-19. CDR3 DNA: TGTGCCAGCAGTGGGGCGGGGGGCGCTGAGACCCAGTACTTC. Encoded protein: CASSGAGGAETQYF.